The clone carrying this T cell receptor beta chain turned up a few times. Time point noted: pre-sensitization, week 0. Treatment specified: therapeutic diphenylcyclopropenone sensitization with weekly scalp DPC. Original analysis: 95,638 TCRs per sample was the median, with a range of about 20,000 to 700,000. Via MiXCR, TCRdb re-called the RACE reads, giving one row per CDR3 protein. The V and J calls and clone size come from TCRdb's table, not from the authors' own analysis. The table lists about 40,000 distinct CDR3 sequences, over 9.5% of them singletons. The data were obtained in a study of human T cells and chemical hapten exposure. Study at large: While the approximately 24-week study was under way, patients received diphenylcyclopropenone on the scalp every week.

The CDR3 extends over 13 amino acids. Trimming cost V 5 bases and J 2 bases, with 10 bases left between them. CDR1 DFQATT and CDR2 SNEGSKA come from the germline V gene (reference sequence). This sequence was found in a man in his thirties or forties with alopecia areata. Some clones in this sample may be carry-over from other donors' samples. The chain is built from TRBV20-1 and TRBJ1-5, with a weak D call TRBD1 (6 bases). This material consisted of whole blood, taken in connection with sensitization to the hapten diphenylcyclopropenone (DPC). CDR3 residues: CSARTGRNQPQHF. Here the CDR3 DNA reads TGCAGTGCTCGTACAGGGCGCAATCAGCCCCAGCATTTT.